These 31 T cell receptor beta chains were all obtained from the same sample, sequenced in a study of monozygotic twins with inflammatory bowel disease. Using the 5' RACE reads, TCRdb records one entry per CDR3 protein without DNA. This sample lists over 200,000 distinct CDR3 sequences; its ten largest clones have roughly 8%. The source material was blood. Receptors originate from a human donor with ulcerative colitis or Crohn's disease, or a healthy co-twin of an affected twin (not recorded which).

This sequence joins TRBV5-1 and TRBJ2-7. This CDR3 is built from 14 residues. Per germline, CDR1 SGHRS and CDR2 YFSETQ. The CDR3 sequence: CASSLAESSYEQYF. The full variable domain, completed using reference TRBV5-1 and TRBJ2-7, is KAGVTQTPRYLIKTRGQQVTLSCSPISGHRSVSWYQQTPGQGLQFLFEYFSETQRNKGNFPGRFSGRQFSNSRSEMNVSTLELGDSALYLCASSLAESSYEQYFGPGTRLTVT.

The chain uses TRBV27 and TRBJ2-2; the TRBD1 assignment by TCRdb is unverifiable without DNA. The CDR3 consists of 16 residues. Germline lookup yields CDR1 MNHEY and CDR2 SMNVEV (reference sequence). The CDR3 protein is CASSLRSGGRTGELFF.

The chain couples TRBV4-2 to TRBJ2-1; with no DNA, the TCRdb D assignment of TRBD1 cannot be verified. The V gene's germline CDR1 is LGHNA and CDR2 YNFKEQ. CDR3 length: 16 residues. The CDR3 spells CASSPRGDRGGNEQFF.

The CDR3 reads CASSLEPMERVTGELFF. The V and J genes are TRBV7-3 and TRBJ2-2. The germline CDR1 and CDR2 sequences are SGHTA and FQGTGA. The CDR3 extends over 17 amino acids.

The gene calls are TRBV2 and TRBJ2-1; TCRdb lists TRBD2, though no DNA is available to test this call. Germline loops: CDR1 SNHLY, CDR2 FYNNEI. The length of the CDR3 is 16 residues. The CDR3 is CASSRRRSLFLHEQFF.

The V and J genes are TRBV4-1 and TRBJ2-2; checking the TCRdb D call of TRBD1 is not possible without DNA. The germline V gene encodes CDR1 MGHRA and CDR2 YSYEKL. The CDR3 length is 17 residues. The CDR3 is CASSPPGHKTAGGELFF.

CDR3 amino acids: CASSPRQTYGNEQYF. This chain joins TRBV2 and TRBJ2-7; checking the TCRdb D call of TRBD1 is not possible without DNA. CDR3 length: 15 residues. Germline CDR1 SNHLY, CDR2 FYNNEI.

The rearrangement uses TRBV14 and TRBJ2-2; TCRdb designates TRBD1, a call that cannot be tested without DNA. This CDR3 region has 17 residues. CDR1 and CDR2 from the germline V gene are SGHDN and FVKESK. CDR3: CASSHRHREADTGELFF. Filled out from reference TRBV14 and TRBJ2-2, the complete variable domain reads EAGVTQFPSHSVIEKGQTVTLRCDPISGHDNLYWYRRVMGKEIKFLLHFVKESKQDESGMPNNRFLAERTGGTYSTLKVQPAELEDSGVYFCASSHRHREADTGELFFGEGSRLTVL.

The V gene is TRBV6-5, the J gene TRBJ1-1. This CDR3 has 14 residues. From germline, CDR1 is MNHEY and CDR2 SVGAGI. CDR3: CASRYLAKDTEAFF.

The V call is TRBV10-3, the J call TRBJ2-1; lacking DNA, the TRBD2 call made by TCRdb goes unchecked. This CDR3 is 17 amino acids long. CDR1 and CDR2 (germline): ENHRY, SYGVKD. CDR3 loop: CAISESWEARMYNEQFF.

This chain joins TRBV30 and TRBJ2-2; as DNA is missing, the TRBD2 call by TCRdb cannot be tested. Germline CDR1 is GTSNPN and CDR2 is SVGIG (reference sequence). The CDR3 covers 14 residues. CDR3 region: CAWTPGLTTGELFF.

The gene calls are TRBV5-1 and TRBJ2-3; TCRdb selects TRBD2, and the lack of DNA leaves this call unchecked. The CDR3 spans 16 residues. Germline CDR1 reads SGHRS; CDR2 reads YFSETQ. This chain's CDR3 is CASSWSSGLLTDTQYF.

The chain uses TRBV20-1 and TRBJ2-7; TCRdb outputs TRBD1, but without DNA this stays unchecked. CDR1 is DFQATT, CDR2 SNEGSKA, per germline (reference sequence). The CDR3 loop spans 14 amino acids. The CDR3 spells CSAREIGDPYEQYF.

The V gene is TRBV5-1, the J gene TRBJ2-7; TCRdb designates TRBD1, a call that cannot be tested without DNA. The CDR3 runs 14 residues. Germline V lookup: CDR1 SGHRS, CDR2 YFSETQ. This CDR3 is CASSASGLGDEQYF.

V and J are TRBV19 and TRBJ1-2; TCRdb designates TRBD1, a call that cannot be tested without DNA. Germline CDR1 is LNHDA and CDR2 is SQIVND (reference sequence). CDR3 length: 12 amino acids. The chain's CDR3 is CASSRREYGYTF.

The rearrangement joins TRBV6-5 to TRBJ2-6. The germline CDR1 and CDR2 sequences are MNHEY and SVGAGI. CDR3 length: 13 residues. Here the CDR3 reads CASRLSGANVLTF.

This sequence joins TRBV5-1 and TRBJ1-1. The CDR3 runs 14 residues. CDR1 and CDR2 (germline): SGHRS, YFSETQ. The CDR3 protein is CASSGVHSNTEAFF.

This chain's CDR3 is CSARASGRLADTQYF. V is TRBV20-1 and J is TRBJ2-3; the TRBD2 assignment by TCRdb is unverifiable without DNA. CDR3 length equals 15 residues. CDR1 is DFQATT and CDR2 is SNEGSKA in the germline V gene (reference sequence).

The chain carries TRBV7-2 and TRBJ2-3; TCRdb's D call of TRBD2 is untestable without DNA. Germline lookup yields CDR1 SGHTA and CDR2 FQGNSA. This CDR3 region has 12 residues. The CDR3 spells CASSLGGGTQYF.

The rearrangement links TRBV29-1 to TRBJ1-2; absent DNA, TCRdb's TRBD1 call cannot be checked. The CDR3 sequence is 12 residues long. CDR1 SQVTM and CDR2 ANQGSEA come from the germline V gene. CDR3 sequence: CSARTGSGGYTF.

This chain links TRBV30 with TRBJ2-6. Germline lookup yields CDR1 GTSNPN and CDR2 SVGIG (reference sequence). The CDR3 has 15 amino acids. The CDR3: CAWSSGISGANVLTF.

The chain links TRBV28 to TRBJ2-2; with no DNA, the TCRdb D assignment of TRBD1 cannot be verified. CDR1 and CDR2 (germline): MDHEN, SYDVKM. There are 13 residues in the CDR3. CDR3 amino acids: CASSGGLTGELFF.

The J gene is TRBJ2-1, the V gene TRBV3-1; TCRdb returns TRBD2, unconfirmable since there is no DNA. This CDR3 is built from 11 residues. Germline CDR1 reads LGHDT; CDR2 reads YNNKEL (reference sequence). The CDR3 here is CASSPGSGRFF.

The chain is built from TRBV5-1 and TRBJ2-1; TCRdb proposes TRBD1, but this gene call is untestable without DNA. The CDR3 contains 14 residues. Germline V lookup: CDR1 SGHRS, CDR2 YFSETQ. The CDR3 sequence is CASSLVIPGGEQFF.

The rearrangement links TRBV18 to TRBJ2-1. Germline lookup yields CDR1 KGHSH and CDR2 LQKENI. The CDR3 is 14 amino acids. CDR3 region: CASSPRQGYNEQFF.

V gene TRBV7-3 combines with J gene TRBJ2-1; no DNA is available, so the TRBD1 call from TCRdb remains unchecked. Germline V CDR1 and CDR2: SGHTA, FQGTGA. CDR3 size: 16 residues. The CDR3 protein is CASSRTLSFSYNEQFF. Filled out from reference TRBV7-3 and TRBJ2-1, the complete variable domain reads GAGVSQTPSNKVTEKGKYVELRCDPISGHTALYWYRQSLGQGPEFLIYFQGTGAADDSGLPNDRFFAVRPEGSVSTLKIQRTERGDSAVYLCASSRTLSFSYNEQFFGPGTRLTVL.

The J gene is TRBJ1-6, the V gene TRBV20-1. The CDR3 is 15 amino acids. Germline lookup yields CDR1 DFQATT and CDR2 SNEGSKA (reference sequence). The CDR3 protein is CSARDGGRKDSPLHF.

The chain joins TRBV18 to TRBJ2-1; TCRdb's D call of TRBD2 is untestable without DNA. Germline CDR1 and CDR2: KGHSH and LQKENI. The CDR3 loop spans 17 amino acids. CDR3 sequence: CASSPPTTERGYNEQFF.

The chain uses TRBV10-3 and TRBJ1-1. The CDR3 runs to 16 residues. Looked up from germline, CDR1 is ENHRY and CDR2 is SYGVKD. The CDR3 here is CAISELTTDMNTEAFF.

V and J are TRBV2 and TRBJ2-5. This CDR3 comprises 14 residues. Germline CDR1 SNHLY, CDR2 FYNNEI. CDR3 sequence: CASSGDVVQETQYF. Using reference TRBV2 and TRBJ2-5 for the parts outside the CDR3, the full variable domain is EPEVTQTPSHQVTQMGQEVILRCVPISNHLYFYWYRQILGQKVEFLVSFYNNEISEKSEIFDDQFSVERPDGSNFTLKIRSTKLEDSAMYFCASSGDVVQETQYFGPGTRLLVL.

CDR3 in amino acids: CASSRESEQFF. The chain uses TRBV5-1 and TRBJ2-1. The germline V gene has CDR1 SGHRS and CDR2 YFSETQ. The CDR3 sequence is 11 residues long. The variable domain in full, completed from reference TRBV5-1 and TRBJ2-1, reads KAGVTQTPRYLIKTRGQQVTLSCSPISGHRSVSWYQQTPGQGLQFLFEYFSETQRNKGNFPGRFSGRQFSNSRSEMNVSTLELGDSALYLCASSRESEQFFGPGTRLTVL.